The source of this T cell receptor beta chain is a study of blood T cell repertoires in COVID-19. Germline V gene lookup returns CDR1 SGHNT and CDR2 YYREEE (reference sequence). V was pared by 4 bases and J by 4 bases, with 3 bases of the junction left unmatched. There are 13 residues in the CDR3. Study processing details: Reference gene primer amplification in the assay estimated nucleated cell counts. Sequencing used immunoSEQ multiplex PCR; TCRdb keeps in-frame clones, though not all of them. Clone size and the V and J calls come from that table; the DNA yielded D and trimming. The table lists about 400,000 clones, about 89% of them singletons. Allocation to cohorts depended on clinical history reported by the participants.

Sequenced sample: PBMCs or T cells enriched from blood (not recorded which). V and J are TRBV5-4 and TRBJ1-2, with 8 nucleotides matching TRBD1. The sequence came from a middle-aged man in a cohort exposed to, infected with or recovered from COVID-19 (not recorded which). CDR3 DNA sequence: TGTGCCAGCAGCCAAGGACAGGGCTATGGCTACACCTTC. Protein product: CASSQGQGYGYTF.